This T cell receptor beta chain was documented in a study of cytomegalovirus exposure and HLA in healthy donors. A multiplex PCR was run with 60 Vbeta primers and 13 Jbeta primers. Only in-frame clones appear in the TCRdb table, and some are missing; sequencing was by immunoSEQ multiplex PCR. The sample lists about 130,000 clones, roughly 88% occurring once. Comments on this clone: Its antigen remains unknown. The same CDR3 can be traced to other DNA sequences in this sample.

The CDR3 is made up of 16 amino acids. Losses at the gene ends were 1 base for V and 2 bases for J; bases not matched to a gene: 6. CDR1 is MGHRA, CDR2 YSYEKL, per germline. Study-level results: It was in a later analysis that TCR association rates were seen to vary by HLA locus, highest for DRB1 and lowest for HLA-C.

Input material: PBMCs. The chain joins TRBV4-1 to TRBJ1-1; 8 nucleotides agree with TRBD1. The sequence derives from a boy aged 5 to 17 in good health and CMV-seronegative. The CDR3 DNA reads as TGCGCCAGCAGCCAAGCCCAGGGGGCCGGAAACACTGAAGCTTTCTTT. Translation: CASSQAQGAGNTEAFF.